The sequence of this T cell receptor beta chain was determined in a study of cytomegalovirus exposure and HLA in healthy donors. As for this clone: No antigen is known for it.

Vbeta (60) and Jbeta (13) primers were used in the PCR. Methods used by the authors: An analysis performed later counted 81 million or so unique TCR beta chains (roughly 11 million of them shared). Produced via immunoSEQ multiplex PCR; TCRdb's table is partial and in-frame only. That table gives V, J and clone size, and the DNA gave D and trimming. The data contain about 120,000 clones, approximately 83% of them singletons. Findings and caveats of the study: Earlier analysis yielded a pattern in which most TCR beta V segments were productive about 90% or about 30% of the time. Several V segments, TRBV6-2 and TRBV6-3 among them, could not be told apart and were dropped.

With 2 bases removed from V and 1 base from J, the gap between germline ends came to 11 bases. There are 15 residues in the CDR3. Per germline, CDR1 MNHEY and CDR2 SVGAGI. The clonotype originates from a woman in her forties in good health and CMV-seropositive. The chain links TRBV6-5 to TRBJ1-1; the D gene is possibly TRBD1 (6 bases). Sequenced input: PBMCs. The CDR3 DNA follows: TGTGCCAGCAGTTACCGGACAGACCCGAACACTGAAGCTTTCTTT. Its protein is CASSYRTDPNTEAFF.